The entry below describes one TCR beta chain. The antigen is undetermined. The data are from a study of cytomegalovirus exposure and HLA in healthy donors. Findings and caveats of the study: About 87% or about 30% of the time was how often most TCR beta V segments were productive, according to an earlier analysis. CMV serostatus was the sole immune exposure data available.

PCR used 60 Vbeta primers and 13 Jbeta primers. Data came from immunoSEQ multiplex PCR; TCRdb stores just in-frame clones and leaves some out. The data show over 120,000 clones, with approximately 80% seen just once and just under 3% held by the top ten. Per germline, CDR1 SGHVS and CDR2 FQNEAQ. With 7 bases clipped from V and 2 bases from J, the junction kept 16 bases outside the gene matches. This CDR3 is 17 amino acids long. V and J are TRBV7-8 and TRBJ1-1, with 7 positions matching TRBD1. The receptor comes from a female donor in good health and CMV-seronegative. The sequencing sample was made of PBMCs. The CDR3 loop is CASTEGQPGQLNTEAFF. The CDR3 region has the DNA TGTGCCAGCACCGAAGGTCAACCGGGACAGCTAAACACTGAAGCTTTCTTT.